Below, one T cell receptor beta chain is given with its context. Its matching antigen is unknown. Sequencing libraries made from TCR beta cDNA carried unique molecular identifiers. T cells, about 0.9 to 10 million of them, yielded some 540,000 cDNA molecules. TCRdb recomputed calls from the PCR reads with MiXCR, one row per CDR3 protein. The table includes 800,000 to 950,000 distinct CDR3 sequences, roughly 50% detected once. The data belong to a study of post-analysis software for immune sequencing data. Overall study findings and caveats: There was significantly lower normalized Chao1 diversity in multiple sclerosis patients than in controls. Patients carried roughly five TRBV segments more frequently than controls did, and TRBV5-6, TRBV5-1 and TRBV20-1 were among them.

The CDR3 runs 16 residues. Germline loops: CDR1 SGHRS, CDR2 YFSETQ. Losses at the gene ends were 4 bases for V and 0 bases for J; bases not matched to a gene: 7. The genes are TRBV5-1 and TRBJ2-7; 10 bases are shared with TRBD2. Sample: blood. The source of this sequence is a girl aged 5 to 17 with multiple sclerosis. CDR3 amino acids: CASSPTLAGSSYEQYF. The CDR3 DNA follows: TGCGCCAGCAGCCCGACACTAGCGGGAAGCTCCTACGAGCAGTACTTC.